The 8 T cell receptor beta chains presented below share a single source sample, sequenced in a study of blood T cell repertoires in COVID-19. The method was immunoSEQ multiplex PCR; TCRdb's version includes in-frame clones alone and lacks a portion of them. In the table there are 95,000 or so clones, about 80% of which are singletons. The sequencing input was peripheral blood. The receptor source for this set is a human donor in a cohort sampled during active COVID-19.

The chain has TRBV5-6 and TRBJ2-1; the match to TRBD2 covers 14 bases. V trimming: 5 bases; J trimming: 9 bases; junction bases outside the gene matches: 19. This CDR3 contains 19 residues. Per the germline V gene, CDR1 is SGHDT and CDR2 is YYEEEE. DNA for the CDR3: TGTGCCAGCAGTCTACCGTTAGGACTAGCGGGAGGAAGTGGGGGTGAGCAGTTCTTC. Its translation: CASSLPLGLAGGSGGEQFF.

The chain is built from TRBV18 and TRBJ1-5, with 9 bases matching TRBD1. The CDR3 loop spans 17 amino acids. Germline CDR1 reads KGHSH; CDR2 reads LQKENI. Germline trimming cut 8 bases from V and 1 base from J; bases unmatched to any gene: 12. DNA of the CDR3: TGTGCCAGCCCATCGACAGGGGGGGAAGGGAGCAATCAGCCCCAGCATTTT. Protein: CASPSTGGEGSNQPQHF.

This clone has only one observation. CDR3 nucleotides: TGTGCCAGCTCCCGCCCGGGGACCAAAAACATTCAGTACTTC. It is translated as CASSRPGTKNIQYF. This chain joins TRBV18 and TRBJ2-4; D might be TRBD2 (5 bases). V shed 6 bases and J shed 2 bases, with 11 bases lying between them. CDR3 size: 14 residues. From germline, CDR1 is KGHSH and CDR2 LQKENI.

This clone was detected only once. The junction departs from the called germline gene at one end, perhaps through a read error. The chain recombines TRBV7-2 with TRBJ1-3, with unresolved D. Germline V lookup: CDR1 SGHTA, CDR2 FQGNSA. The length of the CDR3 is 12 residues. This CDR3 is CASSLARGVFFF. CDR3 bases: TGTGCCAGCAGCTTAGCGCGCGGGGTCTTCTTTTTT.

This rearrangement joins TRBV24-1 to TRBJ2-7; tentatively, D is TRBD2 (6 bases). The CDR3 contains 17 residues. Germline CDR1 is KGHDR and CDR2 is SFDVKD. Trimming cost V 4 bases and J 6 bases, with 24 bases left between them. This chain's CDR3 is CATSDPPRNLGGSEQYF. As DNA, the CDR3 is TGTGCCACCAGTGACCCACCCCGGAATTTGGGGGGAAGCGAGCAGTACTTC.

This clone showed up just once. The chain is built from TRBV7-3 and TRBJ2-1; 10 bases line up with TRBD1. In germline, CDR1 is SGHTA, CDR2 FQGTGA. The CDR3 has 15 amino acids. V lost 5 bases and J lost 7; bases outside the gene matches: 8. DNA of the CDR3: TGTGCCAGCAGCCAGCGGGACAGGGGAGTTAATGAGCAGTTCTTC. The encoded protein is CASSQRDRGVNEQFF.

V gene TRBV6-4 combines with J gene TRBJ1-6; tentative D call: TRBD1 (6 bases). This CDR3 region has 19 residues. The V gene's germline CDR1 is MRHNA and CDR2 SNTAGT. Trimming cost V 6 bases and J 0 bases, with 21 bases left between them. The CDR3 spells CASRTDRKPPSSYNSPLHF. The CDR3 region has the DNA TGTGCCAGCAGAACAGACAGGAAGCCTCCGAGCTCCTATAATTCACCCCTCCACTTT.

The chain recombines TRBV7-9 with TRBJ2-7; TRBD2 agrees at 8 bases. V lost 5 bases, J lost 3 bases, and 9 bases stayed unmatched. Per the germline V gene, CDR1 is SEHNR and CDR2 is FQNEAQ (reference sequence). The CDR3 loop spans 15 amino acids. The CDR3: CASSRASGQDYEQYF. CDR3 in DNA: TGTGCCAGCAGCAGAGCTAGCGGGCAAGACTACGAGCAGTACTTC.